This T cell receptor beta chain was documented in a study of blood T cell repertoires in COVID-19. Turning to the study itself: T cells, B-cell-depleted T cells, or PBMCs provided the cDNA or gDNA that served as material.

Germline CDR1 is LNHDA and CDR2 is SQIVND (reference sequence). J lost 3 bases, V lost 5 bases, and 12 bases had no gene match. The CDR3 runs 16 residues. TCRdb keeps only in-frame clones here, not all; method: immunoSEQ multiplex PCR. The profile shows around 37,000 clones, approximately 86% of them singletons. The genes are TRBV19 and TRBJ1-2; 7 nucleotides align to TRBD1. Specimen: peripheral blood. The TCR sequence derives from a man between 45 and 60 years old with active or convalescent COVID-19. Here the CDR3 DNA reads TGTGCCAGTAGTCCACACTTCCGGGACAGCCACTATGGCTACACCTTC. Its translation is CASSPHFRDSHYGYTF.